This TCR beta chain was retrieved from a study of cytomegalovirus exposure and HLA in healthy donors. V dropped 5 bases and J dropped 6; count of bases not matched to a gene: 26. The CDR3 sequence is 21 residues long. Germline loops: CDR1 LNHNV, CDR2 YYDKDF (reference sequence). Primers included in the PCR were 60 Vbeta and 13 Jbeta primers. Clones were sequenced by immunoSEQ multiplex PCR, and TCRdb holds only the in-frame ones, with some missing. The sample lists roughly 300,000 clones, just over 85% occurring once. The clonotype originates from a middle-aged man in good health and CMV-seropositive. Sequencing was done on a sample of PBMCs. The chain employs TRBV15 and TRBJ2-1, with 9 positions matching TRBD2. This CDR3 reads CATSPTSRPGGVGSGSNEQFF. The DNA of the CDR3 is TGTGCCACCAGCCCCACATCAAGGCCAGGGGGAGTGGGTAGCGGGAGCAATGAGCAGTTCTTC.